This record covers a single TCR beta chain. Its antigen is undetermined. The CDR3 totals 14 residues. Germline CDR1 SGHVS, CDR2 FQNEAQ. V shed 5 bases and J 5 bases; nucleotides not matched to a gene: 8. This sample was taken from a study of T-cell memory formation after mild COVID-19. Study observations and caveats: Pre-infection memory harbored some responding clones, suggesting cross-reactive memory joined. Mainly in CM and EM were contracting CD4+ clones; CD8+ were in EMRA.

Employing constant-segment primers, 5'RACE generated TCR alpha and TCR beta cDNA libraries bearing sample barcodes and UMIs. TCRdb fed the 5' RACE reads into MiXCR, producing one record per CDR3 protein. This table holds 120,000 to 150,000 distinct CDR3 sequences, more than 13% found once. This clonotype originated in an adult woman who had mild COVID-19 (a few samples of this study predate the infection). Cell type and time point are not known. The chain links TRBV7-8 to TRBJ2-5, with TRBD2 matching 7 bases. Material: PBMCs or a T cell subset sorted from them (not recorded which). The CDR3 is CASSPLAGWETQYF. DNA for the CDR3: TGTGCCAGCAGCCCTTTAGCGGGTTGGGAGACCCAGTACTTC.